This T cell receptor (beta chain) was profiled in a study of T cell responses to AZD1222 COVID-19 vaccine. Broader study findings: Of spike-specific TCRs, nearly half reportedly target regions left unmutated in variants. CD4 TCRs covered the whole spike, strongest at regions 160-218 and 743-854. After two AZD1222 doses, spike-specific TCR breadth and depth rose versus day 0.

There are a few counts of this clone. Its specificity is unknown. This CDR3 comprises 17 residues. The V end was cut by 1 base, the J end by 2 bases, with 18 bases between. Germline CDR1 is SGHTA and CDR2 is FQGNSA. TCRdb's copy holds only in-frame clones and misses some; the assay was immunoSEQ multiplex PCR. The sample lists approximately 190,000 clones, 85% to 95% occurring once. The sample consisted of peripheral blood, taken on day 0 of AZD1222 vaccination. The source is an adult in good health. The chain employs TRBV7-2 and TRBJ2-7; D remains ambiguous. The CDR3 DNA follows: TGTGCCAGCAGCTTAGTCCGTGAGGCAGGCCTACCCTACGAGCAGTACTTC. It translates to CASSLVREAGLPYEQYF.